Below are 28 T cell receptor beta chains sequenced from a single sample in a study of blood T cell repertoires in COVID-19. Assay used: immunoSEQ multiplex PCR; TCRdb lists only in-frame clones, some missing. The top ten clones hold about 4% of a sample with under 300,000 clones, 65% to 80% of them seen once. Sequencing used peripheral blood. These receptors were taken from a woman aged 40 to 50 with active or convalescent COVID-19.

This chain joins TRBV5-6 and TRBJ1-2; 7 bases align to TRBD1. CDR1 SGHDT and CDR2 YYEEEE come from the germline V gene. This CDR3 is built from 14 residues. The J segment lost 4 bases and the V segment lost 0 bases, leaving 3 bases of the junction unmatched. The CDR3 nucleotides read TGTGCCAGCAGCTTGGGGACAGGCATCTATGGCTACACCTTC. Translated: CASSLGTGIYGYTF.

The V call is TRBV18, the J call TRBJ1-6, with D possibly TRBD1 on 6 matching bases. The germline gives CDR1 KGHSH, CDR2 LQKENI. The CDR3 totals 15 residues. V lost 2 bases and J 3 bases, leaving 8 bases between the germline ends. CDR3 bases: TGTGCCAGCTCACCAGGGGGCGGCTATAATTCACCCCTCCACTTT. Translating gives CASSPGGGYNSPLHF.

This rearrangement joins TRBV9 to TRBJ2-3; TRBD1 is a possible D gene (6 bases). V dropped 3 bases and J dropped 3 bases, with 14 bases sitting between them. The CDR3 spans 15 residues. The germline gives CDR1 SGDLS, CDR2 YYNGEE. CDR3 nucleotides: TGTGCCAGCAGCGCAGGGGTGACCGGGACAGATACGCAGTATTTT. Protein product: CASSAGVTGTDTQYF.

The sample holds one count of this clone. The J gene is TRBJ1-1, the V gene TRBV27; 8 bases agree with TRBD1. The trim removed 5 bases at V and 6 bases at J, leaving 8 bases unmatched. Per germline, CDR1 MNHEY and CDR2 SMNVEV (reference sequence). The CDR3 is 14 residues long. DNA of the CDR3: TGTGCCAGCAGTATGGACAGGGTAAGGGCTGAAGCTTTCTTT. This encodes CASSMDRVRAEAFF.

The chain links TRBV28 to TRBJ1-5; possibly TRBD1 for D (5 bases). The V end lost 6 bases, the J end lost 1 base, and 16 bases lay between the germline ends. Per germline, CDR1 MDHEN and CDR2 SYDVKM. The CDR3 runs 16 residues. Here the CDR3 reads CASRSYKGPSNQPQHF. The CDR3 DNA is TGTGCCAGCAGATCGTATAAGGGGCCAAGCAATCAGCCCCAGCATTTT.

This clone was counted a single time. The chain has TRBV6-4 and TRBJ1-2; D unclear. The germline V gene encodes CDR1 MRHNA and CDR2 SNTAGT. There are 10 residues in the CDR3. Trimming left V 9 bases short and J 6 bases short, with 8 bases between. The CDR3 sequence: CASCEDGYTF. The DNA of the CDR3 is TGTGCCAGTTGTGAGGATGGCTACACCTTC.

The chain uses TRBV28 and TRBJ2-7; 8 bases align to TRBD1. Losses at the gene ends were 5 bases for V and 1 base for J; bases not matched to a gene: 10. This CDR3 contains 16 residues. Germline V gene lookup returns CDR1 MDHEN and CDR2 SYDVKM. Written as DNA, the CDR3 is TGTGCCAGCAGTCCCCTACAGGGGGAAAGGTCCTACGAGCAGTACTTC. Translation: CASSPLQGERSYEQYF.

The V gene is TRBV6-5, the J gene TRBJ1-2, with 8 bases aligning to TRBD1. CDR3 size: 15 residues. V shed 5 bases and J 5 bases; nucleotides not matched to a gene: 10. Germline CDR1 is MNHEY and CDR2 is SVGAGI. This CDR3 is CASSNRTGRLYGYTF. The CDR3 bases are TGTGCCAGCAGTAATCGGACAGGGAGATTGTATGGCTACACCTTC.

This rearrangement joins TRBV6-1 to TRBJ2-2; 8 bases map to TRBD1. Per germline, CDR1 MNHNS and CDR2 SASEGT. J was trimmed by 1 base and V by 6 bases; bases with no gene match: 4. The CDR3 is 15 residues long. As DNA, the CDR3 is TGTGCCAGCAGCCTCAGGGGGCAGAACACCGGGGAGCTGTTTTTT. Amino acid sequence: CASSLRGQNTGELFF.

The chain has TRBV29-1 and TRBJ2-1, with TRBD1 matching 8 bases. Unmatched junction bases numbered 9, after V lost 7 bases and J lost 4 bases. The length of the CDR3 is 14 residues. Germline CDR1 and CDR2: SQVTM and ANQGSEA. The CDR3, as DNA: TGCAGCGCCACCGGGACAGGTCTGTACAATGAGCAGTTCTTC. Residues: CSATGTGLYNEQFF.

The chain couples TRBV11-1 to TRBJ1-6; D gene uncertain. There are 11 residues in the CDR3. V was clipped by 8 bases and J by 8 bases, with 7 bases between them. Germline V gene sequence: CDR1 SGHAT, CDR2 FQDESV (reference sequence). This CDR3 reads CASGPDSPLHF. CDR3 in DNA: TGTGCCAGCGGTCCGGATTCACCCCTCCACTTT. The full variable domain, its missing parts supplied by reference TRBV11-1 and TRBJ1-6, is EAEVAQSPRYKITEKSQAVAFWCDPISGHATLYWYRQILGQGPELLVQFQDESVVDDSQLPKDRFSAERLKGVDSTLKIQPAELGDSAMYLCASGPDSPLHFGNGTRLTVT.

The rearrangement uses TRBV12-3 or TRBV12-4 and TRBJ1-5; no firm D call. The CDR3 totals 12 residues. Trimming took off 10 bases at V and 0 bases at J, with 7 bases between the two ends. CDR3 DNA sequence: TGTGCCATAGAGGGTAGCAATCAGCCCCAGCATTTT. This encodes CAIEGSNQPQHF.

The chain joins TRBV5-4 to TRBJ2-2, with TRBD1 identical over 8 bases. Germline values: CDR1 SGHNT, CDR2 YYREEE (reference sequence). Unmatched junction bases numbered 10, after V lost 4 bases and J lost 5 bases. CDR3 length: 16 residues. CDR3 nucleotides: TGTGCCAGCAGCGCCGGGACAGGTGGTAGGACCGGGGAGCTGTTTTTT. This gives the protein CASSAGTGGRTGELFF.

The J gene is TRBJ1-5, the V gene TRBV2; D possibly corresponds to TRBD1 (6 bases). Germline V gives CDR1 SNHLY, CDR2 FYNNEI. The CDR3 has 13 residues. Trimming stripped 7 bases from V and 5 bases from J, with 12 bases between. Here the CDR3 DNA reads TGTGCCAGCATTGGACAGAGCGATCAGCCCCAGCATTTT. Amino acids: CASIGQSDQPQHF.

The chain recombines TRBV10-3 with TRBJ1-6; TRBD1 agrees at 10 bases. The CDR3 consists of 15 residues. The J segment lost 6 bases and the V segment lost 6 bases, leaving 5 bases of the junction unmatched. Per germline, CDR1 ENHRY and CDR2 SYGVKD. Here the CDR3 reads CAIRTGGDVNSPLHF. The CDR3 nucleotides read TGTGCCATCAGGACAGGGGGCGACGTTAATTCACCCCTCCACTTT.

The V call is TRBV7-9, the J call TRBJ1-5, with no clear D. Germline CDR1 and CDR2: SEHNR and FQNEAQ (reference sequence). The CDR3 is 13 residues long. V lost 2 bases and J lost 5, with 7 bases in between. The DNA for the CDR3 is TGTGCCAGCAGCTTATTCCCAGATCAGCCCCAGCATTTT. Amino acid sequence: CASSLFPDQPQHF.

The chain employs TRBV3-1 (or the pseudogene TRBV3-2) and TRBJ2-2, with unresolved D. The V end lost 1 base, the J end lost 7 bases, and 13 bases lay between the germline ends. This CDR3 is 15 amino acids long. Germline loops: CDR1 LGHDT, CDR2 YNNKEL (reference sequence). CDR3 bases: TGTGCCAGCAGCCAAGTGGGCAGGTTGAGCGGGGAGCTGTTTTTT. Translated, it gives CASSQVGRLSGELFF.

This clone has just one count. V is TRBV27 and J is TRBJ2-1; 8 bases are a match to TRBD2. J lost 5 bases, V lost 6 bases, and 9 bases had no gene match. The CDR3 loop spans 15 amino acids. CDR1 is MNHEY, CDR2 SMNVEV, per germline (reference sequence). The CDR3, as DNA: TGTGCCAGCAGCCAAACCCGGACTAGCCACAATGAGCAGTTCTTC. Amino acids: CASSQTRTSHNEQFF.

The chain links TRBV28 to TRBJ2-2, with 7 bases aligning to TRBD1. Per the germline V gene, CDR1 is MDHEN and CDR2 is SYDVKM. The junction had 1 base not matched to a gene; V was cut back by 3 bases and J by 0 bases. The CDR3 runs to 15 residues. The CDR3 DNA follows: TGTGCCAGCAGTTTCGGGACAGCGAACACCGGGGAGCTGTTTTTT. It translates to CASSFGTANTGELFF.

V usage is TRBV28 and J usage is TRBJ1-1, with D unclear. Trimming pared 3 bases from V and 1 base from J, leaving 9 bases between. Germline CDR1 is MDHEN and CDR2 is SYDVKM. This CDR3 spans 14 amino acids. The CDR3 DNA reads as TGTGCCAGCAGTTTGAGTCTGCCGAACACTGAAGCTTTCTTT. This sequence encodes CASSLSLPNTEAFF. The full variable domain, with the rest looked up from reference TRBV28 and TRBJ1-1, is DVKVTQSSRYLVKRTGEKVFLECVQDMDHENMFWYRQDPGLGLRLIYFSYDVKMKEKGDIPEGYSVSREKKERFSLILESASTNQTSMYLCASSLSLPNTEAFFGQGTRLTVV.

J is TRBJ2-1 and V is TRBV24-1, with D possibly being TRBD1 (5 bases). The length of the CDR3 is 17 residues. The V gene lost 4 bases and the J gene lost 3 bases, with 18 bases spanning the gap. The germline V gene has CDR1 KGHDR and CDR2 SFDVKD. The CDR3 region has the DNA TGTGCCACCAGTGACCCATTGGACATCTCGCGCTACAATGAGCAGTTCTTC. Protein product: CATSDPLDISRYNEQFF.

The V call is TRBV28, the J call TRBJ2-2; 8 positions agree with TRBD1. The length of the CDR3 is 15 residues. With 3 bases clipped from V and 1 base from J, the junction kept 1 base outside the gene matches. Germline loops: CDR1 MDHEN, CDR2 SYDVKM. The CDR3 coding sequence is TGTGCCAGCAGTTTGGGACAGGTGAACACCGGGGAGCTGTTTTTT. Protein product: CASSLGQVNTGELFF.

The chain couples TRBV19 to TRBJ1-5; D is undetermined. CDR3 length equals 13 residues. Germline V lookup: CDR1 LNHDA, CDR2 SQIVND (reference sequence). V was shortened by 5 bases and J by 5 bases, with 10 bases between the two germline ends. The CDR3 DNA sequence: TGTGCCAGTAGTCCCCGTCTTGATCAGCCCCAGCATTTT. Translated: CASSPRLDQPQHF.

This sequence joins TRBV5-1 and TRBJ2-3; 9 bases line up with TRBD2. This CDR3 has 16 residues. The junction had 9 bases not matched to a gene; V was cut back by 5 bases and J by 2 bases. The germline CDR1 and CDR2 sequences are SGHRS and YFSETQ. In DNA, the CDR3 is TGCGCCAGCAGGAGGAGGACTAGCGTACTCACAGATACGCAGTATTTT. As protein: CASRRRTSVLTDTQYF. Full variable domain (rest looked up from reference TRBV5-1 and TRBJ2-3): KAGVTQTPRYLIKTRGQQVTLSCSPISGHRSVSWYQQTPGQGLQFLFEYFSETQRNKGNFPGRFSGRQFSNSRSEMNVSTLELGDSALYLCASRRRTSVLTDTQYFGPGTRLTVL.

This clone showed up just a few times. This chain joins TRBV7-9 and TRBJ2-5; possible D gene TRBD2, 5 bases. Germline loops: CDR1 SEHNR, CDR2 FQNEAQ (reference sequence). The CDR3 is 14 residues long. The germline V and J ends were trimmed by 5 bases and 5 bases, with 15 bases remaining between them. The CDR3 DNA is TGTGCCAGCAGCCCCGTCACCTGGGAGGAGACCCAGTACTTC. It yields the protein CASSPVTWEETQYF.

V usage is TRBV19 and J usage is TRBJ1-5, with D possibly matching TRBD1 (5 bases). CDR3 length equals 16 residues. The V gene's germline CDR1 is LNHDA and CDR2 SQIVND (reference sequence). V was pared by 7 bases and J by 3 bases, with 19 bases between. The CDR3 sequence is CASTLRVGVSNQPQHF. CDR3 sequence (DNA): TGTGCCAGTACCCTCAGGGTAGGGGTATCCAATCAGCCCCAGCATTTT.

The rearrangement links TRBV10-3 to TRBJ2-5; D gene uncertain. Germline V gene lookup returns CDR1 ENHRY and CDR2 SYGVKD. This CDR3 region has 14 residues. Trimming pared 0 bases from V and 9 bases from J, leaving 14 bases between. CDR3 residues: CAISESNGSGAQYF. CDR3 DNA sequence: TGTGCCATCAGTGAGTCGAATGGGTCCGGAGCCCAGTACTTC.

This sequence joins TRBV6-5 and TRBJ1-3; no clear D. This CDR3 region has 13 residues. The germline V gene encodes CDR1 MNHEY and CDR2 SVGAGI. V was pared by 10 bases and J by 0 bases, with 10 bases between. The CDR3 DNA follows: TGTGCCACCTTACACCCCTCTGGAAACACCATATATTTT. Its translation: CATLHPSGNTIYF.